This T cell receptor beta chain was found in a study of T cell responses to AZD1222 COVID-19 vaccine (dated by TCRdb to the early 2020s). Turning to the overall study: Because spike-specific TCR depth and breadth did not differ between the two schedules, AZD1222 recipients who got a second dose at roughly 4 weeks were pooled with those who got a second dose at roughly 12 weeks. TCR sequencing was performed for roughly 250 trial participants, of whom 207 were given two doses of AZD1222 and around 25 were given two doses of MenACWY control vaccine. Enrollment into the trials was organized by age into subgroups of 18-55, 56-69 and 70-plus years, and those subgroups contained roughly 150, 30 and 60 TCR-sequenced participants, respectively. The paper's findings and limits, for the study overall: The vaccine-associated CD4 TCRs covered the entire spike protein, and the dominant responses fell in regions 160-218 and 743-854. Conclusions about previously exposed vaccinees are limited, since just 6 or 7 AZD1222 recipients were seropositive for SARS-CoV-2 at baseline. Because no day 14 peak-response samples were available, the repertoires could be characterized only after the peak T cell response. Most participants were white British and females outnumbered males, and the authors suggested that clonal diversity may have been underestimated. Reportedly, almost half of the unique spike-specific TCRs recognized epitopes lying outside the regions that are mutated in the B.1.351 and B.1.1.7 variants. A significant rise in spike-specific TCR breadth and depth was observed after two AZD1222 doses relative to day 0 and relative to MenACWY recipients. In the small 56-69-year group, the increase in depth fell short of significance, most likely because of low power.

Notes on this clone: Its antigen is still unknown. No much larger clone exists at a distance of one base, and base qualities are not known.

Explained via the paper, the time point label denotes: baseline before first vaccination. Vaccinee samples were obtained from the UK trials COV001 and COV002, which included a single-blind randomized controlled phase 2/3 trial of AZD1222 (ChAdOx1 nCoV-19) in healthy adults. Trial participant PBMC samples were collected at day 0 and day 28 after the second dose for TCRbeta chain sequencing. The CDR3 regions of human TCRbeta chains were subjected to immunosequencing. As for how the authors treated the data: TCRs in the repertoires were matched against a reference library of SARS-CoV-2-specific TCRs that had been generated with the MIRA antigen-specificity platform. Breadth was defined as the fraction of unique TCRs that were SARS-CoV-2-associated, and depth was defined as the fraction of total T cells that were SARS-CoV-2-associated. Using the MIRA data, each spike-specific TCR was mapped to the spike region that the TCR reacts to and placed in a CD4 or CD8 class. Log10-transformed breadth and depth values were compared by one-way ANOVA with Sidak's multiple comparisons tests. Held by TCRdb, this immuneACCESS table contains in-frame sequences only and omits some clones. Under half of the omission traces to an unresolved V gene where checked; the cause of the rest is unknown. V, J and clone size reflect that table, while D and trimming were determined from the DNA. For this sample there are about 70,000 clones; 85% appear just once. Clones ranked in the top ten supply roughly 22% of the sample.

CDR1 and CDR2 (WSHSY, SAAADI) derive from the germline V gene. V is reduced by 6 bases and J by 0 bases, leaving a spacing of 21 bases between them. The CDR3 holds 18 amino acids from the cysteine to the phenylalanine. Only CDR3 DNA is held: 54 bases, read in frame from base 1. Sequencing was performed on peripheral blood, taken on day 0 of AZD1222 vaccination. The receptor chain draws on TRBV10-2 and TRBJ2-4, with the D call tentatively TRBD1 or TRBD2, each fitting 5 bases. The sequence came from an adult in good health. The base sequence is TGCGCCAGCAGCGTTACCCCCGGGACCCTAAAAGCCAAAAACATTCAGTACTTC. Its translation is CASSVTPGTLKAKNIQYF.